These 32 T cell receptor beta chains were all obtained from the same sample, sequenced in a study of blood T cell repertoires in COVID-19. The table came from immunoSEQ multiplex PCR; TCRdb's copy has only in-frame clones and leaves some out. Of nearly 200,000 clones listed, 88% are singletons. Material: peripheral blood. These receptors were obtained from a woman in her 40s who had recovered from COVID-19.

The chain combines TRBV4-1 with TRBJ2-7, with D hard to call. Germline CDR1 MGHRA, CDR2 YSYEKL. The V and J ends lost 6 bases and 2 bases respectively, with 17 bases between them. CDR3 length: 15 residues. The CDR3 coding sequence is TGCGCCAGCAGGTTGGCGGATGGAATAACCTACGAGCAGTACTTC. It is translated as CASRLADGITYEQYF.

The J gene is TRBJ2-2, the V gene TRBV4-2; 10 bases are a match to TRBD2. Losses at the gene ends were 4 bases for V and 5 bases for J; bases not matched to a gene: 7. This CDR3 contains 16 residues. Germline CDR1 LGHNA, CDR2 YNFKEQ. Here the CDR3 DNA reads TGTGCCAGCAGCCCTTCGGGTAGCGGGGGGACCGGGGAGCTGTTTTTT. Residues: CASSPSGSGGTGELFF.

This clone was seen just once. V gene TRBV27 combines with J gene TRBJ2-7; D remains ambiguous. V dropped 1 base and J dropped 5 bases, with 15 bases sitting between them. From germline, CDR1 is MNHEY and CDR2 SMNVEV (reference sequence). The CDR3 spans 15 residues. CDR3 nucleotide sequence: TGTGCCAGCAGTTTATTACCTAACCCGGTGGACGAGCAGTACTTC. Its translation: CASSLLPNPVDEQYF.

The chain uses TRBV18 and TRBJ2-5; no definite D call. V was pared by 6 bases and J by 2 bases, with 10 bases between. There are 13 residues in the CDR3. Germline loops: CDR1 KGHSH, CDR2 LQKENI. CDR3 nucleotide sequence: TGTGCCAGCTCCCCATACGGGCAAGAGACCCAGTACTTC. Amino acids: CASSPYGQETQYF.

The chain is built from TRBV28 and TRBJ2-2, with D possibly TRBD2 on 5 matching bases. Germline CDR1 and CDR2: MDHEN and SYDVKM. This CDR3 is built from 16 residues. V lost 1 base and J lost 0, with 9 bases in between. The chain's CDR3 is CASSLLGSSNTGELFF. The CDR3 DNA reads TGTGCCAGCAGTTTATTGGGGAGCTCGAACACCGGGGAGCTGTTTTTT. Looking up the rest from reference TRBV28 and TRBJ2-2 gives the full variable domain: DVKVTQSSRYLVKRTGEKVFLECVQDMDHENMFWYRQDPGLGLRLIYFSYDVKMKEKGDIPEGYSVSREKKERFSLILESASTNQTSMYLCASSLLGSSNTGELFFGEGSRLTVL.

The rearrangement links TRBV7-2 to TRBJ2-1; a weak D match, TRBD1 (5 bases). Trimming pared 4 bases from V and 5 bases from J, leaving 9 bases between. The CDR3 runs to 13 residues. Germline V gives CDR1 SGHTA, CDR2 FQGNSA. CDR3 sequence reads: CASSSTVNNEQFF. The CDR3 bases are TGTGCCAGCAGCTCGACAGTTAACAATGAGCAGTTCTTC.

The chain has TRBV5-1 and TRBJ2-5, with no clear D. Germline V gene lookup returns CDR1 SGHRS and CDR2 YFSETQ. The V gene lost 4 bases and the J gene lost 6 bases, with 7 bases spanning the gap. The CDR3 totals 11 residues. The CDR3 sequence is CASSIAKTQYF. The CDR3 coding sequence is TGCGCCAGCAGCATAGCTAAGACCCAGTACTTC.

The V and J genes are TRBV28 and TRBJ2-7, with 7 bases that match TRBD1. Per germline, CDR1 MDHEN and CDR2 SYDVKM. V was pared by 7 bases and J by 3 bases, with 6 bases of the junction left unmatched. This CDR3 is 13 amino acids long. This CDR3 reads CASTLTGNYEQYF. In nucleotides, the CDR3 is TGTGCCAGCACCCTGACAGGGAACTACGAGCAGTACTTC.

The chain has TRBV2 and TRBJ2-7, with TRBD1 matching 9 bases. CDR1 is SNHLY, CDR2 FYNNEI, per germline. Losses at the gene ends were 6 bases for V and 1 base for J; bases not matched to a gene: 10. There are 16 residues in the CDR3. CDR3 DNA: TGTGCCAGCAGCCTAGAGGGGACAGGGAGATCCTACGAGCAGTACTTC. Translating gives CASSLEGTGRSYEQYF.

The J gene is TRBJ2-7, the V gene TRBV7-2, with 8 bases fitting TRBD2. Germline trimming cut 1 base from V and 4 bases from J; bases unmatched to any gene: 9. The CDR3 covers 16 residues. Germline assignment: CDR1 SGHTA and CDR2 FQGNSA. The CDR3 nucleotides are TGTGCCAGCAGCTTAGGGGCCAGCGGGAGTACGTACGAGCAGTACTTC. This translates into CASSLGASGSTYEQYF.

This sequence joins TRBV11-3 and TRBJ1-1, with D hard to call. This CDR3 is 13 amino acids long. The V gene lost 5 bases and the J gene lost 4 bases, with 11 bases spanning the gap. Germline CDR1 is SGHNT and CDR2 is YENEEA. The DNA of the CDR3 is TGTGCCAGCAGCCTACTGCTCGGCACTGAAGCTTTCTTT. Protein sequence: CASSLLLGTEAFF.

The chain is built from TRBV27 and TRBJ1-4, with D possibly matching TRBD1 (6 bases). CDR1 is MNHEY and CDR2 is SMNVEV in the germline V gene (reference sequence). Trimming cost V 5 bases and J 5 bases, with 15 bases left between them. This CDR3 has 15 residues. This CDR3 is CASSGGAGRNEKLFF. The CDR3 coding sequence is TGTGCCAGCAGTGGGGGGGCAGGGCGGAATGAAAAACTGTTTTTT.

This chain joins TRBV10-2 and TRBJ2-3; tentative D call: TRBD1 (6 bases). CDR1 is WSHSY and CDR2 is SAAADI in the germline V gene. The CDR3 is 15 amino acids. Between the trimmed V and J ends, which lost 6 bases and 0 bases, there was a span of 13 bases. The CDR3: CASRPGVASTDTQYF. CDR3 bases: TGCGCCAGCAGGCCAGGGGTTGCTAGCACAGATACGCAGTATTTT.

The CDR3 reads CASSLGGAGGPYEQYF. The CDR3 DNA follows: TGTGCCAGCTCACTCGGGGGAGCGGGAGGGCCCTACGAGCAGTACTTC. The chain couples TRBV18 to TRBJ2-7; TRBD2 matches 10 bases. Per germline, CDR1 KGHSH and CDR2 LQKENI. This CDR3 comprises 16 residues. Unmatched junction bases numbered 8, after V lost 4 bases and J lost 2 bases.

The V and J genes are TRBV18 and TRBJ1-1; 7 bases align to TRBD1. Unmatched junction bases numbered 9, after V lost 0 bases and J lost 5 bases. Germline assignment: CDR1 KGHSH and CDR2 LQKENI. The CDR3 consists of 16 residues. The chain's CDR3 is CASSPPDRVKGTEAFF. CDR3 coding DNA: TGTGCCAGCTCACCACCTGACAGGGTAAAAGGTACTGAAGCTTTCTTT.

The chain employs TRBV30 and TRBJ1-2; D may be TRBD1 (6 bases). Trimming stripped 8 bases from V and 8 bases from J, with 18 bases between. This CDR3 spans 12 amino acids. The germline CDR1 and CDR2 sequences are GTSNPN and SVGIG (reference sequence). CDR3 bases: TGTGCCGCCAGGGGTACTGAAGTCGGCTACACCTTC. As protein: CAARGTEVGYTF.

V usage is TRBV3-1 (or the pseudogene TRBV3-2) and J usage is TRBJ2-7, with 10 bases aligning to TRBD1. The CDR3 length is 14 residues. Germline V lookup: CDR1 LGHDT, CDR2 YNNKEL (reference sequence). V shed 4 bases, J shed 2 bases, and the junction held 2 bases outside the gene matches. The CDR3 loop reads CASSPGTGAYEQYF. CDR3 nucleotides: TGTGCCAGCAGCCCCGGGACAGGGGCCTACGAGCAGTACTTC.

The chain carries TRBV9 and TRBJ2-1; D gene unclear. CDR3 length: 12 residues. Trimming left V 0 bases short and J 5 bases short, with 3 bases between. CDR1 SGDLS and CDR2 YYNGEE come from the germline V gene. The CDR3 is CASSVGDNEQFF. The CDR3 nucleotides are TGTGCCAGCAGCGTAGGAGACAATGAGCAGTTCTTC.

The rearrangement uses TRBV18 and TRBJ1-5, with D possibly matching TRBD1 (5 bases). The V end was cut by 3 bases, the J end by 7 bases, with 16 bases between. The CDR3 has 15 amino acids. The germline gives CDR1 KGHSH, CDR2 LQKENI. The CDR3 nucleotides are TGTGCCAGCTCACCGAATGGGCAGGGTGGGCAGCCCCAGCATTTT. Its translation is CASSPNGQGGQPQHF. The full variable domain, in which reference TRBV18 and TRBJ1-5 provide the parts outside the CDR3, is NAGVMQNPRHLVRRRGQEARLRCSPMKGHSHVYWYRQLPEEGLKFMVYLQKENIIDESGMPKERFSAEFPKEGPSILRIQQVVRGDSAAYFCASSPNGQGGQPQHFGDGTRLSIL.

A single count supports this clone. V usage is TRBV6-5 and J usage is TRBJ1-3; possible D gene TRBD1, 6 bases. CDR3 size: 16 residues. Germline V gene data show CDR1 as MNHEY and CDR2 as SVGAGI. V lost 0 bases to trimming and J lost 0 bases, with 9 bases between them. CDR3 residues: CASSYSRGTSGNTIYF. The CDR3 DNA is TGTGCCAGCAGTTACTCTAGGGGGACCTCTGGAAACACCATATATTTT.

The V call is TRBV30, the J call TRBJ1-1, with TRBD1 identical over 9 bases. Germline V gives CDR1 GTSNPN, CDR2 SVGIG (reference sequence). This CDR3 is 14 amino acids long. V gave up 1 base and J gave up 4 bases; unmatched junction bases: 4. Here the CDR3 reads CAWSGDRVGTEAFF. The CDR3 DNA reads TGTGCCTGGAGTGGGGACAGGGTAGGCACTGAAGCTTTCTTT.

The chain links TRBV5-5 to TRBJ2-3; a possible D gene is TRBD2 (5 bases). The CDR3 extends over 19 amino acids. Germline-derived CDR1 and CDR2 are SGHKS and YYEKEE (reference sequence). V was trimmed by 2 bases and J by 2 bases, leaving 24 bases between them. The CDR3 here is CASSLGRVIGSPFTDTQYF. DNA of the CDR3: TGTGCCAGCAGCTTAGGGCGGGTGATCGGATCTCCATTCACAGATACGCAGTATTTT.

The rearrangement uses TRBV6-4 and TRBJ1-6, with D possibly matching TRBD1 (5 bases). CDR1 is MRHNA and CDR2 is SNTAGT in the germline V gene. The CDR3 loop spans 16 amino acids. Trimming removed 5 bases from V and 6 bases from J, with 17 bases in between. The CDR3 DNA is TGTGCCAGCAGTCCAACCTCGACAGAGAGTAATTCACCCCTCCACTTT. Its translation is CASSPTSTESNSPLHF.

J is TRBJ2-7 and V is TRBV7-2; tentatively, D is TRBD2 (5 bases). With 4 bases removed from V and 0 bases from J, the gap between germline ends came to 10 bases. The CDR3 runs to 14 residues. CDR1 and CDR2 from the germline V gene are SGHTA and FQGNSA. This CDR3 reads CASSSSGNSYEQYF. In nucleotides, the CDR3 is TGTGCCAGCAGCTCGAGCGGAAACTCCTACGAGCAGTACTTC.

V gene TRBV3-1 (or the pseudogene TRBV3-2) combines with J gene TRBJ1-4, with D perhaps matching TRBD1 (5 bases). Germline-derived CDR1 and CDR2 are LGHDT and YNNKEL (reference sequence). V shed 1 base and J shed 8 bases, with 11 bases lying between them. The CDR3 is 14 amino acids. The CDR3 loop is CASSQVGVREKLFF. CDR3 in DNA: TGTGCCAGCAGCCAAGTAGGGGTTAGGGAAAAACTGTTTTTT.

The rearrangement joins TRBV18 to TRBJ1-4; the match to TRBD1 covers 10 bases. The V gene end was trimmed by 6 bases and the J gene end by 6 bases; junction bases not matched to a gene: 7. CDR3 length: 15 amino acids. Germline lookup yields CDR1 KGHSH and CDR2 LQKENI. The CDR3 region is CASSLDRGWHEKLFF. CDR3 DNA sequence: TGTGCCAGCTCTCTGGACAGGGGGTGGCATGAAAAACTGTTTTTT.

Concerning this clone itself: Additional DNA sequences in this sample encode the identical CDR3. The genes are TRBV2 and TRBJ2-7; perhaps TRBD1 as D (6 bases). Deletions cut 3 bases from V and 4 bases from J, with 7 bases between. CDR3 length: 12 residues. Germline lookup yields CDR1 SNHLY and CDR2 FYNNEI. CDR3 loop: CASSDRGYEQYF. DNA for the CDR3: TGTGCCAGCAGTGACAGGGGTTACGAGCAGTACTTC.

The genes are TRBV30 and TRBJ2-7, with 8 bases identical to TRBD1. This CDR3 region has 17 residues. Germline values: CDR1 GTSNPN, CDR2 SVGIG (reference sequence). Germline trimming cut 3 bases from V and 4 bases from J; bases unmatched to any gene: 17. CDR3 bases: TGTGCCTGGAGAACTGCGGACAGGGTAGGTCCTGGTTACGAGCAGTACTTC. It translates to CAWRTADRVGPGYEQYF.

This clone was seen once. The V and J genes are TRBV7-9 and TRBJ1-1; D is unclear. Germline CDR1 and CDR2: SEHNR and FQNEAQ (reference sequence). Trimming removed 1 base at V and 0 bases at J, with 6 bases between. The CDR3 extends over 14 amino acids. CDR3 loop: CASSLVSVNTEAFF. The CDR3 DNA follows: TGTGCCAGCAGCTTAGTTTCTGTGAACACTGAAGCTTTCTTT. The whole variable domain, remainder taken from reference TRBV7-9 and TRBJ1-1, is DTGVSQNPRHKITKRGQNVTFRCDPISEHNRLYWYRQTLGQGPEFLTYFQNEAQLEKSRLLSDRFSAERPKGSFSTLEIQRTEQGDSAMYLCASSLVSVNTEAFFGQGTRLTVV.

The CDR3 loop reads CASSLGTTYEQYF. CDR3 nucleotide sequence: TGTGCCAGCAGCTTAGGAACTACCTACGAGCAGTACTTC. The rearrangement joins TRBV11-1 to TRBJ2-7; D gene ambiguous. The CDR3 extends over 13 amino acids. In germline, CDR1 is SGHAT, CDR2 FQDESV (reference sequence). Trimming stripped 1 base from V and 2 bases from J, with 6 bases between.

This clone occurred a few times. The chain recombines TRBV28 with TRBJ2-2, with D perhaps matching TRBD2 (6 bases). Germline loops: CDR1 MDHEN, CDR2 SYDVKM. Trimming took 6 bases from V and 3 from J, leaving 14 bases between them. CDR3 length equals 15 residues. In DNA form, the CDR3 reads TGTGCCAGCAGCCTACGGGAGCGGGACACCGGGGAGCTGTTTTTT. It specifies CASSLRERDTGELFF.

This clone was detected only a few times. The chain carries TRBV5-1 and TRBJ1-1; 7 nucleotides align to TRBD1. CDR1 is SGHRS and CDR2 is YFSETQ in the germline V gene. Trimming took 3 bases from V and 8 from J; bases not matched to a gene: 10. The CDR3 covers 14 residues. CDR3 DNA: TGCGCCAGCAGCTCCCAGACAGGGTCGAAAGAAGCTTTCTTT. This encodes CASSSQTGSKEAFF.